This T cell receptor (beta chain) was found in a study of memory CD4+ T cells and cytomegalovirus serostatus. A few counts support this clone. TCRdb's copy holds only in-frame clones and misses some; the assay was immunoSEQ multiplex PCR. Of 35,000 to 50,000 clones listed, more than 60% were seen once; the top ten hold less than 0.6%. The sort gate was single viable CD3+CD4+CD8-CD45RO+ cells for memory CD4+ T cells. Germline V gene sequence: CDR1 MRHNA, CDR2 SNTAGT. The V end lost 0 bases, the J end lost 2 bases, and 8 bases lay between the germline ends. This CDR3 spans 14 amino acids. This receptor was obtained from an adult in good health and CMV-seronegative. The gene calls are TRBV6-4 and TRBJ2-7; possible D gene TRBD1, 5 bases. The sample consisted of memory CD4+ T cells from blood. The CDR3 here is CASSDSGPTYEQYF. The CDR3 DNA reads TGTGCCAGCAGTGACTCGGGGCCAACCTACGAGCAGTACTTC.